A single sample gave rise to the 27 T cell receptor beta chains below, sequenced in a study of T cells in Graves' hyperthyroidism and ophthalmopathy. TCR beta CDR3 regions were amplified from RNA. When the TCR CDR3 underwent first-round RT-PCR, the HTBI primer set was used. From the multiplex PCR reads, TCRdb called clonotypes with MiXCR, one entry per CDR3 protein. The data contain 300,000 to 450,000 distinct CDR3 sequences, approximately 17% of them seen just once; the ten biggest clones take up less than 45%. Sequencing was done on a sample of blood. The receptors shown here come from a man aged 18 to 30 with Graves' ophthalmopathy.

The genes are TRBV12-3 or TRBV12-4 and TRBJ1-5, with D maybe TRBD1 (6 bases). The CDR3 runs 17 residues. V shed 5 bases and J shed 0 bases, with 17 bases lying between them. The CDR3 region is CASSPDGGPYSNQPQHF. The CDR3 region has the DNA TGTGCCAGCAGTCCCGACGGGGGCCCCTATAGCAATCAGCCCCAGCATTTT.

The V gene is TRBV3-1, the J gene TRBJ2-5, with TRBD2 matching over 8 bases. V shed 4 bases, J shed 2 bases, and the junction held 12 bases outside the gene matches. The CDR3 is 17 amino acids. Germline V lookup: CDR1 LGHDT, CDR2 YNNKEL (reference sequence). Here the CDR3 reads CASSPDGWRGDQETQYF. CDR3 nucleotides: TGTGCCAGCAGCCCTGACGGCTGGCGGGGGGATCAAGAGACCCAGTACTTC.

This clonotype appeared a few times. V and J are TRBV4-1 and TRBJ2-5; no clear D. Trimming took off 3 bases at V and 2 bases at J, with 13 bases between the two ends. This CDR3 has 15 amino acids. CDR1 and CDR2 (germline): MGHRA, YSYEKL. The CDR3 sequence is CASSHSGLLQETQYF. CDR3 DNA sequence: TGCGCCAGCAGCCACTCCGGGCTACTTCAAGAGACCCAGTACTTC.

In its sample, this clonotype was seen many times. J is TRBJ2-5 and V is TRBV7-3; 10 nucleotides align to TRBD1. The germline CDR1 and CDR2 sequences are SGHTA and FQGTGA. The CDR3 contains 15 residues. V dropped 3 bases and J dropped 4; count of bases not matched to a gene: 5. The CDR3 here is CASSLGQGRPETQYF. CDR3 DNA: TGTGCCAGCAGCTTGGGACAGGGGCGTCCAGAGACCCAGTACTTC.

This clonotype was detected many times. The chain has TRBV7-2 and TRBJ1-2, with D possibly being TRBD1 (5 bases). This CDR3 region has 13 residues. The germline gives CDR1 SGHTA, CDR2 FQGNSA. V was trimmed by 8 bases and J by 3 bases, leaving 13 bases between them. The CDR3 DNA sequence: TGTGCCAGCCGGGGCGAAACCTACTATGGCTACACCTTC. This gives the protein CASRGETYYGYTF.

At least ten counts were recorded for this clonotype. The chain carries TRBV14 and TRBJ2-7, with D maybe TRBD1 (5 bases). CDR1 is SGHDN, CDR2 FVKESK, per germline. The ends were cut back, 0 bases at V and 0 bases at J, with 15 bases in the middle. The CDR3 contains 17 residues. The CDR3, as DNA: TGTGCCAGCAGCCAAGATGGGAAGGGGCTTCGCTCCTACGAGCAGTACTTC. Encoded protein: CASSQDGKGLRSYEQYF.

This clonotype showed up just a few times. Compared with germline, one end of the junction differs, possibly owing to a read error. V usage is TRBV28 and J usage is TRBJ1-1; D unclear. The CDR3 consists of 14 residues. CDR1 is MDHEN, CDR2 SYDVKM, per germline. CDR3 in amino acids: CASSLSRGLTGAFF. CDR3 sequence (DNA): TGTGCCAGCAGTTTATCCCGGGGTCTAACTGGAGCTTTCTTT.

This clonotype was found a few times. CDR3 nucleotide sequence: TGTGCCATCAGCAGTAATAAGGAGACCCAGTACTTC. Residues: CAISSNKETQYF. This rearrangement joins TRBV10-3 to TRBJ2-5; D gene ambiguous. V was clipped by 6 bases and J by 5 bases, with 10 bases between them. The CDR3 has 12 amino acids. The germline CDR1 and CDR2 sequences are ENHRY and SYGVKD.

CDR3 in amino acids: CASSLWEETQYF. The DNA of the CDR3 is TGTGCCAGCAGTTTATGGGAAGAGACCCAGTACTTC. The chain combines TRBV12-3 or TRBV12-4 with TRBJ2-5, with no clear D. V was trimmed by 2 bases and J by 3 bases, leaving 4 bases between them. The CDR3 length is 12 residues.

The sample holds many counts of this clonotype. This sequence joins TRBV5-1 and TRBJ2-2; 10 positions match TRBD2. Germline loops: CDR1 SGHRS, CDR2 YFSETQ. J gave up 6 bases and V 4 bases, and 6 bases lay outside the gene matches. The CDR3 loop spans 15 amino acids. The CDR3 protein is CASSDSGGPAGELFF. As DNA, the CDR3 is TGCGCCAGCAGCGATAGCGGGGGGCCGGCCGGGGAGCTGTTTTTT.

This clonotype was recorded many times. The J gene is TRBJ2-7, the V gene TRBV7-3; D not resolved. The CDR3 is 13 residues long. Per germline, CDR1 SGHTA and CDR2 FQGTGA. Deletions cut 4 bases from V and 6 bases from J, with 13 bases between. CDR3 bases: TGTGCCAGCAGCTCGACCGCCGTGAGCGAGCAGTACTTC. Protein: CASSSTAVSEQYF.

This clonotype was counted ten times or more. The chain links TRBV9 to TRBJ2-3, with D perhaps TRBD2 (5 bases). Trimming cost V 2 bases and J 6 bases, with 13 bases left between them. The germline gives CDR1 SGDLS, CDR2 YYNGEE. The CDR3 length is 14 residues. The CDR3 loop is CASSVYGAADTQYF. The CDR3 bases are TGTGCCAGCAGCGTCTACGGAGCGGCGGATACGCAGTATTTT.

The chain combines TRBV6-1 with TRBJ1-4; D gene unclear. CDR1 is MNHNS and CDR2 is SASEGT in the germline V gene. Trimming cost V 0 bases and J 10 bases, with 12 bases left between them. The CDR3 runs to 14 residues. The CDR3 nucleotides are TGTGCCAGCAGTGAAGCGGTCCAGGCTCGAAAACTGTTTTTT. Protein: CASSEAVQARKLFF.

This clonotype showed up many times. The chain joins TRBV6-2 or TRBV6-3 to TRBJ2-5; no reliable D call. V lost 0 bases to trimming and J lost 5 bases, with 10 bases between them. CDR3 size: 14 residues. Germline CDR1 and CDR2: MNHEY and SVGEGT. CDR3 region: CASSYSGPDETQYF. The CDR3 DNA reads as TGTGCCAGCAGTTACTCCGGCCCGGATGAGACCCAGTACTTC.

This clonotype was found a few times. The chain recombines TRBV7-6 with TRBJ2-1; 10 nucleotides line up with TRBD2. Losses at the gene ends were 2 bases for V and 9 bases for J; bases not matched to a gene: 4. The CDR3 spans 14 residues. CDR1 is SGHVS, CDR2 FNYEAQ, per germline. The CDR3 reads CASSLLAGEGEQFF. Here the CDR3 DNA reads TGTGCCAGCAGCTTACTAGCGGGGGAGGGTGAGCAGTTCTTC.

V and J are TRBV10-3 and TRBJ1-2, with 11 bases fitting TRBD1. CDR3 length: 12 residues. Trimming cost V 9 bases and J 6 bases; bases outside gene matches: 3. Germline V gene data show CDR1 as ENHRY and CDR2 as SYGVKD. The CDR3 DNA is TGTGCCATAGGACAGGGGGCAAATGGCTACACCTTC. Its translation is CAIGQGANGYTF.

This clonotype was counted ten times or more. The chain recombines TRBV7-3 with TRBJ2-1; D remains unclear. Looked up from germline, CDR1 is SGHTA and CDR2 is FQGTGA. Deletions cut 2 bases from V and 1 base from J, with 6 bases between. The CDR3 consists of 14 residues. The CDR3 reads CASSLSGSYNEQFF. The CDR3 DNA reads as TGTGCCAGCAGCTTATCAGGTTCCTACAATGAGCAGTTCTTC.

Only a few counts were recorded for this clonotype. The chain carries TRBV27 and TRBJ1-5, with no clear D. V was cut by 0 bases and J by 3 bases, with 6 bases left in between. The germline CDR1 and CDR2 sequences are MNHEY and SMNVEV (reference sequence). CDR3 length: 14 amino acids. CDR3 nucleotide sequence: TGTGCCAGCAGTTTATCGTTGTACAATCAGCCCCAGCATTTT. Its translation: CASSLSLYNQPQHF.

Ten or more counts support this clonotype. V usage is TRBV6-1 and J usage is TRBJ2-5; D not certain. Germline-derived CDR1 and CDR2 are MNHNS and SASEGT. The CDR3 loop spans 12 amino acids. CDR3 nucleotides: TGTGGGACCGATTGGCCCCAAGAGACCCAGTACTTC. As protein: CGTDWPQETQYF.

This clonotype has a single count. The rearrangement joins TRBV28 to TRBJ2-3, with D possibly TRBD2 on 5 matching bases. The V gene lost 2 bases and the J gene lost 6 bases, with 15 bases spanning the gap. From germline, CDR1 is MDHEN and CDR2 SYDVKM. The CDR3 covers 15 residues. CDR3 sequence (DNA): TGTGCCAGCAGTTTACCAGTTAGGGAGTTGGATACGCAGTATTTT. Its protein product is CASSLPVRELDTQYF. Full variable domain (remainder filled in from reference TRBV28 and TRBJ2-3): DVKVTQSSRYLVKRTGEKVFLECVQDMDHENMFWYRQDPGLGLRLIYFSYDVKMKEKGDIPEGYSVSREKKERFSLILESASTNQTSMYLCASSLPVRELDTQYFGPGTRLTVL.

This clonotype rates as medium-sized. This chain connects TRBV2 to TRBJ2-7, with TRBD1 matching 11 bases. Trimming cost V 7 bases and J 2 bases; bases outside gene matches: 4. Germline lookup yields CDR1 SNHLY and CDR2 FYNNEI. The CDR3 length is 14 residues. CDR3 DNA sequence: TGTGCCAGCAACGGACAGGGGGCCCCCTACGAGCAGTACTTC. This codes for CASNGQGAPYEQYF.

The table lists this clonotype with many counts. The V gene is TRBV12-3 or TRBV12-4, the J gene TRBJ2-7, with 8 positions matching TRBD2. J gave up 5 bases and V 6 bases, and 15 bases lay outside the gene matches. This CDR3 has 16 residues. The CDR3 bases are TGTGCCAGCAGCAAAACGAACTGGGCGGGGGGAAACGAGCAGTACTTC. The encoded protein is CASSKTNWAGGNEQYF.

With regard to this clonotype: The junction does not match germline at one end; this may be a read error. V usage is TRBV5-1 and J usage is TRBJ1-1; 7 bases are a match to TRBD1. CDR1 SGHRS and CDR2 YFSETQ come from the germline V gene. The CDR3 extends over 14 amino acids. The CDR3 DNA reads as TGCGCCAGCAGCGCAATGGACAGGAACACTGAAGCTTCCTTT. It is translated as CASSAMDRNTEASF.

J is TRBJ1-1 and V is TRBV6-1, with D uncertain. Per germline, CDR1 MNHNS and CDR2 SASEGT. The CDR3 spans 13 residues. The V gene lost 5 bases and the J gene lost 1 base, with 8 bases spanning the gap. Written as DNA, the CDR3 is TGTGCCAGCAGTATAGGGAAGAACACTGAAGCTTTCTTT. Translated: CASSIGKNTEAFF.

The CDR3 region is CASTIQVLGTEAFF. The CDR3 coding sequence is TGTGCCAGCACCATACAGGTTCTAGGCACTGAAGCTTTCTTT. V and J are TRBV2 and TRBJ1-1, with D possibly TRBD1 on 5 matching bases. V lost 7 bases and J lost 4, with 16 bases in between. Germline V lookup: CDR1 SNHLY, CDR2 FYNNEI. The CDR3 totals 14 residues.

In DNA, the CDR3 is TGTGCCAGCAGTGAACAGGTGGGACAGGGGGGAGATACGCAGTATTTT. The encoded protein is CASSEQVGQGGDTQYF. The chain combines TRBV6-1 with TRBJ2-3, with 11 bases lining up with TRBD1. V shed 2 bases and J 5 bases; nucleotides not matched to a gene: 6. The CDR3 sequence is 16 residues long. Per germline, CDR1 MNHNS and CDR2 SASEGT.

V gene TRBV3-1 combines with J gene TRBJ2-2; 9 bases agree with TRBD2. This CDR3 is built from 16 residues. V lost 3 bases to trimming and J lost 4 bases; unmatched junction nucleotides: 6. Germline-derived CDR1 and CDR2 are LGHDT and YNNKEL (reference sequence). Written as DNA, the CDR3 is TGTGCCAGCAGCCACGAGACTAGCGGATTCACCGGGGAGCTGTTTTTT. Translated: CASSHETSGFTGELFF.